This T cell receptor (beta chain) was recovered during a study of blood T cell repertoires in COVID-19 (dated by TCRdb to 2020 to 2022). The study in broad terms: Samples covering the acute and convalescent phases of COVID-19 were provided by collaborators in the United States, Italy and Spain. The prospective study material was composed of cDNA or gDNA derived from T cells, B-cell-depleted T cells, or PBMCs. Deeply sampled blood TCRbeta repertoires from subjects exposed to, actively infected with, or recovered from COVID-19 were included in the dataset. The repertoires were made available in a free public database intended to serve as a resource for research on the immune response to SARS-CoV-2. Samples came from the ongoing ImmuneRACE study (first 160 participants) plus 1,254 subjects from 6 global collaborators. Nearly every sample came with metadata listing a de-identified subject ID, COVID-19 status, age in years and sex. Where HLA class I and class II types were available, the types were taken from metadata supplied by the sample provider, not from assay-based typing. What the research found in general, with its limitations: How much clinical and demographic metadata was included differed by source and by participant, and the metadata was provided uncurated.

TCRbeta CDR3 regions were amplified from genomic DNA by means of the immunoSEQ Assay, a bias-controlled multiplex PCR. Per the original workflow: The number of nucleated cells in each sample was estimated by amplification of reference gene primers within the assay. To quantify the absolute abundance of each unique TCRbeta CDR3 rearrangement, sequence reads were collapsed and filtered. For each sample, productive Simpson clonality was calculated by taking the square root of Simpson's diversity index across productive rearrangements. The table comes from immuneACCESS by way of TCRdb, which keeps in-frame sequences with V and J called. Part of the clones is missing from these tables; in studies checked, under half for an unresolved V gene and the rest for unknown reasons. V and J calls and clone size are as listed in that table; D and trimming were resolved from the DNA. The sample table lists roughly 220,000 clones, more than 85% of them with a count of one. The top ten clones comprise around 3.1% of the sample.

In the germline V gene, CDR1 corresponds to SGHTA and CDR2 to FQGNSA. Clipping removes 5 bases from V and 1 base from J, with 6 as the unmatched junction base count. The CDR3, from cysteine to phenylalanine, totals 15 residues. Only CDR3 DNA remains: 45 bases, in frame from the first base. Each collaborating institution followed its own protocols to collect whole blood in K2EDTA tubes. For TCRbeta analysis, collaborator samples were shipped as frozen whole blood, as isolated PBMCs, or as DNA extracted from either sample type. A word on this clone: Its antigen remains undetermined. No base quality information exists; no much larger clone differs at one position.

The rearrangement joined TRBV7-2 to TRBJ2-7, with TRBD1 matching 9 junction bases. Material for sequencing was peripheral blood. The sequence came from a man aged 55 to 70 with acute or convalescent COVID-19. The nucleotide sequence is TGTGCCAGCAGCGGCAGGACAGGGGTATCCTACGAGCAGTACTTC. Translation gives CASSGRTGVSYEQYF.